These 19 T cell receptor beta chains were all obtained from the same sample, sequenced in a study of OX40 agonist ivuxolimab in advanced cancers. Only in-frame clones appear in the TCRdb table, and some are missing; sequencing was by immunoSEQ multiplex PCR. The table includes 70,000 to 75,000 clones, 88% detected once. The source was CD4+ or CD8+ T cells sorted from blood, collected in a trial of the OX40 agonist ivuxolimab. Receptors originate from an adult with an advanced solid tumor such as melanoma, head and neck, liver or kidney cancer.

CDR3 in amino acids: CASSPYTSGANVLTF. The CDR3, as DNA: TGCGCCAGCAGCCCTTACACCTCTGGGGCCAACGTCCTGACTTTC. This chain uses TRBV5-1 with TRBJ2-6; D remains ambiguous. CDR1 SGHRS and CDR2 YFSETQ come from the germline V gene. CDR3 size: 15 residues. The V gene lost 4 bases and the J gene lost 0 bases, with 8 bases spanning the gap. Complete variable domain (other parts from reference TRBV5-1 and TRBJ2-6): KAGVTQTPRYLIKTRGQQVTLSCSPISGHRSVSWYQQTPGQGLQFLFEYFSETQRNKGNFPGRFSGRQFSNSRSEMNVSTLELGDSALYLCASSPYTSGANVLTFGAGSRLTVL.

This chain uses TRBV15 with TRBJ2-1; D unclear. The CDR3 sequence is 15 residues long. The germline CDR1 and CDR2 sequences are LNHNV and YYDKDF (reference sequence). CDR3 loop: CGSPAGSFTYNEQFF. CDR3 DNA: TGTGGCAGCCCAGCCGGGTCCTTTACCTACAATGAGCAGTTCTTC.

This clone showed up just once. The J gene is TRBJ1-1, the V gene TRBV6-1, with D perhaps TRBD1 (5 bases). V shed 6 bases and J shed 1 base, with 12 bases lying between them. This CDR3 is built from 14 residues. The germline V gene encodes CDR1 MNHNS and CDR2 SASEGT. The CDR3 region has the DNA TGTGCCAGCAGAAAAGACAGCTGGAACACTGAAGCTTTCTTT. Its translation is CASRKDSWNTEAFF.

This rearrangement joins TRBV27 to TRBJ1-4; 8 positions match TRBD1. V shed 5 bases, J shed 4 bases, and the junction held 6 bases outside the gene matches. Germline assignment: CDR1 MNHEY and CDR2 SMNVEV (reference sequence). The CDR3 loop spans 15 amino acids. CDR3 nucleotide sequence: TGTGCCAGCAGTCCCCGGACAGGGATTAATGAAAAACTGTTTTTT. It translates to CASSPRTGINEKLFF.

The rearrangement uses TRBV18 and TRBJ2-7; 8 bases are a match to TRBD2. This CDR3 contains 14 residues. The V gene's germline CDR1 is KGHSH and CDR2 LQKENI. Losses at the gene ends were 4 bases for V and 3 bases for J; bases not matched to a gene: 5. The CDR3 sequence: CASSHREGYYEQYF. In DNA, the CDR3 is TGTGCCAGCTCACACCGGGAGGGGTACTACGAGCAGTACTTC.

The V gene is TRBV5-4, the J gene TRBJ1-1; no firm D call. There are 11 residues in the CDR3. Germline CDR1 is SGHNT and CDR2 is YYREEE (reference sequence). V was shortened by 0 bases and J by 5 bases, with 2 bases between the two germline ends. The CDR3 region is CASSLDTEAFF. Here the CDR3 DNA reads TGTGCCAGCAGCTTGGATACTGAAGCTTTCTTT. Combining the CDR3 with reference TRBV5-4 and TRBJ1-1 gives the whole variable domain ETGVTQSPTHLIKTRGQQVTLRCSSQSGHNTVSWYQQALGQGPQFIFQYYREEENGRGNFPPRFSGLQFPNYSSELNVNALELDDSALYLCASSLDTEAFFGQGTRLTVV.

This chain joins TRBV5-1 and TRBJ2-1; D call uncertain. The V end was cut by 5 bases, the J end by 9 bases, with 12 bases between. Germline V gives CDR1 SGHRS, CDR2 YFSETQ. CDR3 length: 12 residues. CDR3 DNA sequence: TGCGCCAGCAGTATACAAGATGGTGAGCAGTTCTTC. Encoded protein: CASSIQDGEQFF.

This chain joins TRBV27 and TRBJ1-2; no clear D. The CDR3 contains 15 residues. The germline gives CDR1 MNHEY, CDR2 SMNVEV (reference sequence). The V and J ends lost 6 bases and 4 bases respectively, with 18 bases between them. CDR3 DNA sequence: TGTGCCAGCAGACCACGAAGTAGGCAAGTCTATGGCTACACCTTC. It is translated as CASRPRSRQVYGYTF.

V gene TRBV14 combines with J gene TRBJ2-1; 10 positions match TRBD2. The germline CDR1 and CDR2 sequences are SGHDN and FVKESK. With 3 bases clipped from V and 1 base from J, the junction kept 3 bases outside the gene matches. The CDR3 is 16 amino acids. CDR3 loop: CASSHILAGSYNEQFF. The CDR3 DNA reads as TGTGCCAGCAGCCACATACTAGCGGGATCCTACAATGAGCAGTTCTTC.

The V and J genes are TRBV7-9 and TRBJ2-7, with 14 positions matching TRBD2. After removal of 5 bases from V and 3 bases from J, the junction contained 9 bases not matched to a gene. Germline V lookup: CDR1 SEHNR, CDR2 FQNEAQ (reference sequence). CDR3 length: 17 amino acids. Here the CDR3 reads CASSRDLGTSGSYEQYF. The DNA of the CDR3 is TGTGCCAGCAGCCGGGACCTAGGGACTAGCGGGAGCTACGAGCAGTACTTC.

This clone was recorded once. The same CDR3 also results from other DNA sequences found in this sample. The chain couples TRBV5-5 to TRBJ1-6; 9 bases are a match to TRBD1. Trimming removed 0 bases from V and 3 bases from J; junction bases left unmatched: 1. Per germline, CDR1 SGHKS and CDR2 YYEKEE (reference sequence). The CDR3 is 16 residues long. CDR3 in amino acids: CASSLGQGVYNSPLHF. CDR3 sequence (DNA): TGTGCCAGCAGCTTGGGACAGGGGGTCTATAATTCACCCCTCCACTTT.

The chain joins TRBV5-4 to TRBJ2-5; tentative D call: TRBD2 (7 bases). Germline values: CDR1 SGHNT, CDR2 YYREEE (reference sequence). CDR3 size: 15 residues. V lost 4 bases and J lost 4, with 17 bases in between. CDR3 residues: CASSPGAGAPETQYF. CDR3 sequence (DNA): TGTGCCAGCAGCCCCGGGGCGGGGGCTCCAGAGACCCAGTACTTC.

J is TRBJ1-2 and V is TRBV15; maybe TRBD1 (6 bases). This CDR3 spans 15 amino acids. The germline gives CDR1 LNHNV, CDR2 YYDKDF (reference sequence). The germline V and J ends were trimmed by 4 bases and 0 bases, with 12 bases remaining between them. In DNA, the CDR3 is TGTGCCACCAGCATAGGACAGCGGACTAACTATGGCTACACCTTC. It specifies CATSIGQRTNYGYTF.

The CDR3 loop is CAISESGGNQPQHF. The CDR3 DNA is TGTGCCATCAGTGAGTCGGGCGGAAATCAGCCCCAGCATTTT. This chain connects TRBV10-3 to TRBJ1-5; D ambiguous. CDR1 is ENHRY, CDR2 SYGVKD, per germline. V lost 0 bases, J lost 4 bases, and 7 bases lay in between. This CDR3 is 14 amino acids long.

The chain joins TRBV5-4 to TRBJ2-5; TRBD2 aligns across 7 bases. V shed 0 bases, J shed 5 bases, and the junction held 4 bases outside the gene matches. CDR1 SGHNT and CDR2 YYREEE come from the germline V gene (reference sequence). This CDR3 has 14 amino acids. The CDR3 loop reads CASSLGQGGETQYF. In nucleotides, the CDR3 is TGTGCCAGCAGCTTGGGGCAGGGAGGGGAGACCCAGTACTTC.

The chain couples TRBV9 to TRBJ2-1; a weak D match, TRBD2 (6 bases). Per the germline V gene, CDR1 is SGDLS and CDR2 is YYNGEE. Trimming removed 4 bases from V and 9 bases from J, with 17 bases in between. CDR3 length: 14 amino acids. In DNA, the CDR3 is TGTGCCAGCAGCCCCCGACTAGTTGTTGGTGAGCAGTTCTTC. Its protein product is CASSPRLVVGEQFF.

This chain uses TRBV6-4 with TRBJ2-4; D is possibly TRBD1 (6 bases). This CDR3 has 15 amino acids. CDR1 is MRHNA, CDR2 SNTAGT, per germline. Deletions cut 6 bases from V and 0 bases from J, with 12 bases between. The CDR3 nucleotides are TGTGCCAGCAGCATACAGGGATTAGCCAAAAACATTCAGTACTTC. This codes for CASSIQGLAKNIQYF.

The chain has TRBV28 and TRBJ1-1; D might be TRBD1 (5 bases). The length of the CDR3 is 16 residues. The germline CDR1 and CDR2 sequences are MDHEN and SYDVKM. Trimming removed 3 bases from V and 5 bases from J, with 19 bases in between. CDR3 bases: TGTGCCAGCAGTTTGGCTGGGGCCCGGGGGGGTACTGAAGCTTTCTTT. It codes for CASSLAGARGGTEAFF.

The chain joins TRBV10-1 to TRBJ2-7, with D possibly matching TRBD2 (5 bases). The CDR3 contains 13 residues. The germline V gene has CDR1 WNHNN and CDR2 SYGVQD (reference sequence). Trimming took 4 bases from V and 3 from J, leaving 10 bases between them. CDR3 coding DNA: TGCGCCAGCAGTGCGATCCGGGACTACGAGCAGTACTTC. It encodes CASSAIRDYEQYF.